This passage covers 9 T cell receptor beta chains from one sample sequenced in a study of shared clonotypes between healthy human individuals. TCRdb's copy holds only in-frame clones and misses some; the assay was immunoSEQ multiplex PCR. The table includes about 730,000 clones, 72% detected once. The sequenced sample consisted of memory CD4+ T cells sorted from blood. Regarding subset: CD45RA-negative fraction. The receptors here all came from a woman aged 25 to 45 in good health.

The CDR3 nucleotides read TGCGCCAGCAGCTTGGCAGCTAGCGGGAGTCGGGTCTACGAGCAGTACTTC. Its protein product is CASSLAASGSRVYEQYF. The genes are TRBV5-1 and TRBJ2-7; 10 bases fit TRBD2. Losses at the gene ends were 0 bases for V and 3 bases for J; bases not matched to a gene: 9. CDR1 and CDR2 from the germline V gene are SGHRS and YFSETQ. The CDR3 extends over 17 amino acids.

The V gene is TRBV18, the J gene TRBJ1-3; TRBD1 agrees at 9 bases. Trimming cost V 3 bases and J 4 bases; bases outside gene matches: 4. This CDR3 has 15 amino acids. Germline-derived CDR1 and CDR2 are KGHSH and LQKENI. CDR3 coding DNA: TGTGCCAGCTCACCGGACAGGGGTAGAGGAAACACCATATATTTT. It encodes CASSPDRGRGNTIYF.

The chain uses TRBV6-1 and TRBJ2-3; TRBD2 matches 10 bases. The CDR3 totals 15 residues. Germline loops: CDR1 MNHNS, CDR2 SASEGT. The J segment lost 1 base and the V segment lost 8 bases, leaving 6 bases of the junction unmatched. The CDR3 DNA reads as TGTGCCAGCCGCAGCGGGAGGGCCGGCACAGATACGCAGTATTTT. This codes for CASRSGRAGTDTQYF.

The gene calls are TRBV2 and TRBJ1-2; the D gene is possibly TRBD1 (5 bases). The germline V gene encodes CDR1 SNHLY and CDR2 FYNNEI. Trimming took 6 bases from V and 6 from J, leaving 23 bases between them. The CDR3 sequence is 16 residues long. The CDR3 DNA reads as TGTGCCAGCAGCGATCGAAACCGGGACCTACAGGATGGCTACACCTTC. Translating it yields CASSDRNRDLQDGYTF. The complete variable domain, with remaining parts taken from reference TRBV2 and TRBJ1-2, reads EPEVTQTPSHQVTQMGQEVILRCVPISNHLYFYWYRQILGQKVEFLVSFYNNEISEKSEIFDDQFSVERPDGSNFTLKIRSTKLEDSAMYFCASSDRNRDLQDGYTFGSGTRLTVV.

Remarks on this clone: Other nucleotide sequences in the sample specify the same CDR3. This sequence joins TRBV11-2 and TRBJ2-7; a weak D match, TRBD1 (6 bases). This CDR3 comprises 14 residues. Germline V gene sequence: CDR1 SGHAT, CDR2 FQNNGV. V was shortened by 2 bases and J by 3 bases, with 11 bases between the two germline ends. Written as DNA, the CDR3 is TGTGCCAGCAGCTTAACACAGGGAGTCTACGAGCAGTACTTC. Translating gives CASSLTQGVYEQYF.

This CDR3 is CASTMGGVSGDTQYF. In DNA, the CDR3 is TGTGCCAGCACCATGGGTGGCGTCAGCGGGGATACGCAGTATTTT. The rearrangement joins TRBV28 to TRBJ2-3, with D possibly being TRBD2 (6 bases). V was pared by 7 bases and J by 6 bases, with 20 bases between. Per the germline V gene, CDR1 is MDHEN and CDR2 is SYDVKM. The CDR3 covers 15 residues. The whole variable domain, filled in from reference TRBV28 and TRBJ2-3, reads DVKVTQSSRYLVKRTGEKVFLECVQDMDHENMFWYRQDPGLGLRLIYFSYDVKMKEKGDIPEGYSVSREKKERFSLILESASTNQTSMYLCASTMGGVSGDTQYFGPGTRLTVL.

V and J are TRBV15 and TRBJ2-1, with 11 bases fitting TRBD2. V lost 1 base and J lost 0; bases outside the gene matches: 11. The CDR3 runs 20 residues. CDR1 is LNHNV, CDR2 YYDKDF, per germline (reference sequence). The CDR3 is CATSRGSGTSGPSSYNEQFF. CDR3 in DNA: TGTGCCACCAGCAGAGGCTCCGGGACTAGCGGACCCAGCTCCTACAATGAGCAGTTCTTC.

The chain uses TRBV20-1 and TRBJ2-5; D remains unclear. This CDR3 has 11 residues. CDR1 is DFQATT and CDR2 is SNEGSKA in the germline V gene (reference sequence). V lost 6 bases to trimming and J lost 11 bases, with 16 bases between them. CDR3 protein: CSATPEVKQYF. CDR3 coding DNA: TGCAGTGCAACTCCCGAGGTAAAGCAGTACTTC.

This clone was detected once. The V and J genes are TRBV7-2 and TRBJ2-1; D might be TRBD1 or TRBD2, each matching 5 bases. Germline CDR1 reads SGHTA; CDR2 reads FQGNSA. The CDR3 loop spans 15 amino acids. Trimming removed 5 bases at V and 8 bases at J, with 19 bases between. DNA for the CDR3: TGTGCCAGCAGCCTGACCGGGACCGTCCTACATGAGCAGTTCTTC. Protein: CASSLTGTVLHEQFF.